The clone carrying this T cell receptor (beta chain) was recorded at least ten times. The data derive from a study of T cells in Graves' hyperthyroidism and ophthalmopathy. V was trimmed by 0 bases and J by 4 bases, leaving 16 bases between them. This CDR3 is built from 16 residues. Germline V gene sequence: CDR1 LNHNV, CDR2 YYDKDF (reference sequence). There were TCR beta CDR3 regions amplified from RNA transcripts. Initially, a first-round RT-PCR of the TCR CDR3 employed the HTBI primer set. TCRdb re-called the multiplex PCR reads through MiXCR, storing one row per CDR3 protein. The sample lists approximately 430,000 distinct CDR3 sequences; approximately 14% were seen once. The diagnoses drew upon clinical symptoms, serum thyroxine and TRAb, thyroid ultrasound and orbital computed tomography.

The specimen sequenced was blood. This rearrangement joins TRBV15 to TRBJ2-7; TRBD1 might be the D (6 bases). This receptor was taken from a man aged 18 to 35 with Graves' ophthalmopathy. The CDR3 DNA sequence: TGTGCCACCAGCAGAGATTATAGGACAGACATTTACGAGCAGTACTTC. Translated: CATSRDYRTDIYEQYF.